What follows is one T cell receptor (beta chain) and its context. Documented time point: cycle 4 day 1 (C4D1), after more than 5 weeks of nivolumab. Every patient relapsed after autologous stem cell transplantation, and brentuximab vedotin exposure varied. The data stem from a study of PD-1 blockade in classical Hodgkin lymphoma. The CDR3 covers 15 residues. The junction had 4 bases not matched to a gene; V was cut back by 2 bases and J by 3 bases. Germline V CDR1 and CDR2: MGHDK, SYGVNS. Profiling relied on immunoSEQ multiplex PCR, and the TCRdb table lists in-frame clones only, not all of them. The table has roughly 100,000 clones, roughly nine tenths seen once.

The sample was peripheral blood mononuclear cells (PBMCs), taken before the fourth cycle of nivolumab. The TCR was taken from a human donor with classical Hodgkin lymphoma. The chain uses TRBV25-1 and TRBJ2-5, with 9 bases identical to TRBD2. CDR3 coding DNA: TGTGCCAGCAGTGAACCCTCTAGCGGGGAAGAGACCCAGTACTTC. Its protein is CASSEPSSGEETQYF.